This T cell receptor beta chain was retrieved from a study of CD8 T cells in ankylosing spondylitis. Study outcomes and limitations: Disease-linked clones were found to be CD8+ and relatively rare in peripheral blood.

Making use of molecular barcodes, quantitative 5'-RACE generated TCR beta libraries. Using its own MiXCR run on the 5' RACE reads, TCRdb lists one record per CDR3 protein. The table includes some 220,000 distinct CDR3 sequences, around 8% detected once. This clonotype was detected ten times or more. As yet, its antigen is unknown. From germline, CDR1 is DFQATT and CDR2 SNEGSKA (reference sequence). CDR3 length: 13 amino acids. V was clipped by 5 bases and J by 5 bases; unmatched bases: 4. The sample consisted of blood, either unsorted or a sorted T cell fraction (not recorded which). The chain joins TRBV20-1 to TRBJ2-7; 12 bases align to TRBD1. This receptor was identified in a female donor with ankylosing spondylitis or in good health (not recorded which). This chain's CDR3 is CSAPGTGGNEQYF. The CDR3 nucleotides are TGCAGTGCTCCCGGGACAGGGGGCAACGAGCAGTACTTC.